These T cell receptor beta chains were read from a single sample in a study of identical twins. TCRdb reprocessed the 5' RACE reads with MiXCR, giving one entry per CDR3 protein. This table has 400,000 to 550,000 distinct CDR3 sequences, around 24% appearing once. This sample was also put to use in a study of T cells expressing NK-cell markers.

What was sequenced was CD4+ T cells sorted from blood. Receptors originate from a woman between 18 and 29 years old in good health. Each CDR3 is given with its conserved first and last residue. The D gene is left open where the match is weak. Clone size is stated in some rows and not others, as once, few, many or a class when expanded.

V	D	J	size	DNA	CDR3
TRBV6-1	TRBD1	TRBJ2-6	.	TGTGCCAGCAGCTCCAGGGGGACAGGCTTCTCCGGGGCCAACGTCCTGACTTTC	CASSSRGTGFSGANVLTF
TRBV5-1	.	TRBJ1-2	few	TGCGCCAGCAGTTTAGGACGCAATAGGAACTATGGCTACACCTTC	CASSLGRNRNYGYTF
TRBV9	.	TRBJ1-6	.	TGTGCCAGCCGCCCGGGACTACTAATTTCACCCCTCCACTTT	CASRPGLLISPLHF
TRBV6-5	TRBD1	TRBJ2-7	.	TGTGCCAGCAGTTACAGGGGGCACTCGTCCTACGAGCAGTACTTC	CASSYRGHSSYEQYF
TRBV4-3	.	TRBJ2-1	.	TGCGCCAGCAGCCAAGATACCAGCGGAGGTTACAATGAGCAGTTCTTC	CASSQDTSGGYNEQFF
TRBV25-1	TRBD2	TRBJ2-3	many	TGTGCCAGCAGTGAGAATAGCGGGGCAACAGATACGCAGTATTTT	CASSENSGATDTQYF
TRBV12-3/TRBV12-4	.	TRBJ1-1	.	TGTGCCAGCAGTTCCGACACTGGGAACACTGAAGCTTTCTTT	CASSSDTGNTEAFF
TRBV5-1	TRBD2	TRBJ2-7	few	TGCGCCAGCAGCTTGGCCGTTAGCGGGAGCTCCTACGAGCAGTACTTC	CASSLAVSGSSYEQYF
TRBV5-6	TRBD1	TRBJ2-7	few	TGTGCCAGCAGTTTTTGGGACAGGCGCTACGAGCAGTACTTC	CASSFWDRRYEQYF
TRBV7-2	.	TRBJ2-7	.	TGTGCCAGCAGCTTAGACTTTACCTACGAGCAGTACTTC	CASSLDFTYEQYF
TRBV18	TRBD2	TRBJ2-1	.	TGTGCCAGCTCACGGGGACTAGCGAATGGCAATGAGCAGTTCTTC	CASSRGLANGNEQFF
TRBV5-5	.	TRBJ2-3	.	TGTGCCAGCAGACCTACCGGGACCTACACAGATACGCAGTATTTT	CASRPTGTYTDTQYF
TRBV5-5	TRBD1	TRBJ2-2	.	TGTGCCAGCACCCAAGGGGTCAGAGGGGGCATAACCGGGGAGCTGTTTTTT	CASTQGVRGGITGELFF
TRBV3-1	.	TRBJ2-1	few	TGTGCCAGCAGCCAAGGGCTAGGACATAACTACAATGAGCAGTTCTTC	CASSQGLGHNYNEQFF
TRBV5-1	.	TRBJ1-1	few	TGCGCCAGCAGCTTACCGGGGGGCGGGATGAACACTGAAGCTTTCTTT	CASSLPGGGMNTEAFF
TRBV7-9	.	TRBJ2-2	few	TGTGCCAGCACCTGGGGAGTTGCCGGGGAGCTGTTTTTT	CASTWGVAGELFF
TRBV4-2	.	TRBJ2-1	few	TGTGCCAGCAGCCAGATTACCAATGAGCAGTTCTTC	CASSQITNEQFF
TRBV7-2	TRBD2	TRBJ2-1	.	TGTGCCAGCAGCGCCTGGGGGACTAGCGGGGGGAATGAGCAGTTCTTC	CASSAWGTSGGNEQFF
TRBV2	TRBD2	TRBJ2-1	few	TGTGCCTGGATCGGGGGGGCCCATAATGAGCAGTTCTTC	CAWIGGAHNEQFF
TRBV5-1	TRBD2	TRBJ2-7	.	TGCGCCAGCAGCTTGGTGGCCCGAACTAGCGGGGGGACCTACGAGCAGTACTTC	CASSLVARTSGGTYEQYF
TRBV7-7	TRBD1	TRBJ1-4	few	TGTGCTAGCAGCCCGGGGACAGGGGTACAAGAAAAACTGTTTTTT	CASSPGTGVQEKLFF
TRBV6-2/TRBV6-3	TRBD2	TRBJ2-1	.	TGTGCCAGCACCCCTCCGCCGTTCCGGGGGGGTGAGCAGTTCTTC	CASTPPPFRGGEQFF
TRBV5-1	TRBD1	TRBJ2-2	few	TGCGCCAGCAGCCCCACAGGGGACGAGAACACCGGGGAGCTGTTTTTT	CASSPTGDENTGELFF
TRBV5-1	TRBD2	TRBJ2-5	few	TGCGCCAGCAGCAGTGGGACTAGCGGGACGCAGACCCAGTACTTC	CASSSGTSGTQTQYF
TRBV20-1	.	TRBJ2-1	.	TGCAGTGCTAGAGTTCTAGATAGCTCCTACAATGAGCAGTTCTTC	CSARVLDSSYNEQFF
TRBV5-8	TRBD1	TRBJ1-6	few	TGTGCCAGCAGCTTGGACAGGGGGCGCGGTTCACCCCTCCACTTT	CASSLDRGRGSPLHF
TRBV3-1	TRBD2	TRBJ2-1	.	TGTGCCAGCAGCCGGTTTCCGGGACTAGCGGGGGGGAATGAGCAGTTCTTC	CASSRFPGLAGGNEQFF
TRBV7-9	TRBD1	TRBJ2-1	.	TGTGCCGGCAGCTTAGTCCAGGGGGTGATCTACAATGAGCAGTTCTTC	CAGSLVQGVIYNEQFF
TRBV15	.	TRBJ2-1	few	TGTGCCACCAGCAGAGATAGGGGATCCGGAGGGAATGAGCAGTTCTTC	CATSRDRGSGGNEQFF
TRBV5-1	TRBD1	TRBJ1-4	many	TGCGCCAGCAGCTTGGGGCAGGGGGCCGAAAAACTGTTTTTT	CASSLGQGAEKLFF
TRBV11-3	.	TRBJ1-3	few	TGTGCCAGCAGCTTAGGATCGAATGGAAACACCATATATTTT	CASSLGSNGNTIYF
TRBV3-1	.	TRBJ2-1	once	TGTGCCAGCAGCCAAGACGCCTCTCCCCCCTACAATGAGCAGTTCTTC	CASSQDASPPYNEQFF
TRBV10-3	.	TRBJ1-5	.	TGTGCCATCAAGGGCCAAGGTAGCAATCAGCCCCAGCATTTT	CAIKGQGSNQPQHF
TRBV5-1	.	TRBJ1-1	.	TGCGCCAGCAGCTTCGGCCAGGGAGCGTCAACTGAAGCTTTCTTT	CASSFGQGASTEAFF
TRBV12-3/TRBV12-4	.	TRBJ1-2	few	TGTGCCAGCAGTTTTGCGAGCAGGATGATTTATAACTATGGCTACACCTTC	CASSFASRMIYNYGYTF
TRBV6-1	.	TRBJ2-6	few	TGTGCCAGCAGCCCATATCTAGGGGCCAACGTCCTGACTTTC	CASSPYLGANVLTF
TRBV7-8	.	TRBJ2-7	.	TGTGCCAGCAGCTTAGAAAAGGGCAGGGGATTTGGTAACGAGCAGTACTTC	CASSLEKGRGFGNEQYF
TRBV5-1	.	TRBJ2-7	many	TGTGCCAGCAGTTTTGGCAGTTCCTACGAGCAGTACTTC	CASSFGSSYEQYF
TRBV25-1	.	TRBJ2-3	.	TGTGCCAGCAGTGGGAAGGGAGGCCTTTCTCGCACAGATACGCAGTATTTT	CASSGKGGLSRTDTQYF
TRBV6-2/TRBV6-3	.	TRBJ2-1	.	TGTGCCAGCAGTTTAAGCTTGGGGGCTAAGGGTGAGCAGTTCTTC	CASSLSLGAKGEQFF
TRBV19	TRBD2	TRBJ2-3	.	TGTGCCAGTAGTCCGCGGGGAGGGTCGATAGATACGCAGTATTTT	CASSPRGGSIDTQYF
TRBV12-3/TRBV12-4	.	TRBJ2-1	few	TGTGCCAGCAGTTTCGGGACTTCCAATGAGCAGTTCTTC	CASSFGTSNEQFF
TRBV10-3	.	TRBJ2-5	few	TGTGCCATCAACAATGCTGGCCGTCAAGAGACCCAGTACTTC	CAINNAGRQETQYF
TRBV2	.	TRBJ2-5	many	TGTGCCAGCAGTTTGGACCCAGAGACCCAGTACTTC	CASSLDPETQYF
TRBV10-1	.	TRBJ2-2	few	TGCGCCAGCAGGGACACTGTGAACACCGGGGAGCTGTTTTTT	CASRDTVNTGELFF
TRBV20-1	.	TRBJ2-5	.	TGCAGTGCTAGAGTGGGCGGACGCCAAGAGACCCAGTACTTC	CSARVGGRQETQYF